This T cell receptor beta chain was sequenced for a study of beta chain features in type 1 diabetes. One heparinised blood draw, averaging about 0.11 L, came from each donor. Sorting with CD45RO/CCR7/CD25/CD127/CD95/CD27 yielded naive, central memory, regulatory and stem-like memory CD4+ cells. Study findings and constraints: For Type 1 diabetes patients, all four CD4+ subsets carried TCRB CDR3s that were moderately but significantly shorter. In comparison with healthy donors, patients had naive, central memory and Treg TCRB repertoires that appeared more similar.

Sequencing targeted expressed TCRB transcripts, as all isolated RNA had been reverse transcribed. About 3.6 million reads per sample on average were obtained from naive, central memory and regulatory T cell samples. Using immunoSEQ multiplex PCR, the repertoire was profiled, and TCRdb retains in-frame clones only, with some absent. The sample shows 150,000 to 190,000 clones, about 9.4% of them seen only once. Looked up from germline, CDR1 is SGHTA and CDR2 is FQGTGA. V was clipped by 6 bases and J by 6 bases; unmatched bases: 10. The CDR3 runs to 15 residues. As regards this clone: What it recognizes is unknown.

Material: central memory CD4+ T cells from blood. This receptor was identified in a man aged 30-40 years with type 1 diabetes. The genes are TRBV7-3 and TRBJ2-1, with 8 nucleotides matching TRBD2. The CDR3 loop is CASSQTLAGLNEQFF. DNA for the CDR3: TGTGCCAGCAGTCAAACCCTAGCGGGCCTCAATGAGCAGTTCTTC.